This entry features one T cell receptor beta chain sequence. The target antigen is unknown. Germline values: CDR1 MDHEN, CDR2 SYDVKM. V lost 5 bases and J lost 2, with 13 bases in between. The CDR3 contains 14 residues. The authors made TCR beta libraries by quantitative 5'-RACE with molecular barcodes. One entry per CDR3 protein results from TCRdb running MiXCR on the 5' RACE reads. This table has almost 400,000 distinct CDR3 sequences, around 24% appearing once. The sample comes from a study of CD8 T cells in ankylosing spondylitis. Study-wide findings and caveats: One TCR beta motif, made up of fewer than 10 highly homologous variants, appeared characteristic of ankylosing spondylitis blood. Past research had described some motif variants in reactive arthritis synovial fluid and blood. Relatively scarce in peripheral blood, disease-linked clones were CD8+.

Sequencing used blood, either unsorted or a sorted T cell fraction (not recorded which). The gene calls are TRBV28 and TRBJ2-7; perhaps D is TRBD1 or TRBD2 (5 bases each). This TCR was recovered from a male donor with ankylosing spondylitis. CDR3 coding DNA: TGTGCCAGCAGTACCGGGACCATTCCCTACGAGCAGTACTTC. As protein: CASSTGTIPYEQYF.